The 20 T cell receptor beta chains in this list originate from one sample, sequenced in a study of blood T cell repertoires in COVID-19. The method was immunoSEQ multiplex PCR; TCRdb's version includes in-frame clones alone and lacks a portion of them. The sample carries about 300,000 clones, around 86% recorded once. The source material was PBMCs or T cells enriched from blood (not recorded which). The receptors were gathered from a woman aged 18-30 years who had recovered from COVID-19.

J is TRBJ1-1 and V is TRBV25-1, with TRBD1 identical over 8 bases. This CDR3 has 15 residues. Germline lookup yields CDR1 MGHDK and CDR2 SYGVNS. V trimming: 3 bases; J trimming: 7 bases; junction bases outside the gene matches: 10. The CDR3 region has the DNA TGTGCCAGCAGTGACCCGCTGCAGGGGGCTGTTGAAGCTTTCTTT. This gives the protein CASSDPLQGAVEAFF.

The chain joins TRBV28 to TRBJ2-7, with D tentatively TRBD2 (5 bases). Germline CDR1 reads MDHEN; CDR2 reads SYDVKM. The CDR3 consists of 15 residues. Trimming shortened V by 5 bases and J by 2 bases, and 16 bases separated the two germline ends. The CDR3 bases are TGTGCCAGCAGTGGTAGCGCTTCCAGTGCCTACGAGCAGTACTTC. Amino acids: CASSGSASSAYEQYF.

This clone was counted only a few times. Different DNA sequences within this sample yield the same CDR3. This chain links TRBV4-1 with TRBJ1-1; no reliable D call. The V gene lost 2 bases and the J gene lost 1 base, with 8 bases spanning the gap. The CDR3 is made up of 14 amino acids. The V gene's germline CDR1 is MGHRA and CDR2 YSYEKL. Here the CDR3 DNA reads TGCGCCAGCAGCCAAATAACTGAGAACACTGAAGCTTTCTTT. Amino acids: CASSQITENTEAFF.

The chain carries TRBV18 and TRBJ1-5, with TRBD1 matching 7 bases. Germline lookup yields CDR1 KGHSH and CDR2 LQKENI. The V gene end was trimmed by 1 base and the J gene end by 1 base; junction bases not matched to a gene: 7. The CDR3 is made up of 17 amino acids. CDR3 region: CASSPLHRGASNQPQHF. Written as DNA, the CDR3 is TGTGCCAGCTCACCACTTCACAGGGGTGCGAGCAATCAGCCCCAGCATTTT. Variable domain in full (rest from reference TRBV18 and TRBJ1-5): NAGVMQNPRHLVRRRGQEARLRCSPMKGHSHVYWYRQLPEEGLKFMVYLQKENIIDESGMPKERFSAEFPKEGPSILRIQQVVRGDSAAYFCASSPLHRGASNQPQHFGDGTRLSIL.

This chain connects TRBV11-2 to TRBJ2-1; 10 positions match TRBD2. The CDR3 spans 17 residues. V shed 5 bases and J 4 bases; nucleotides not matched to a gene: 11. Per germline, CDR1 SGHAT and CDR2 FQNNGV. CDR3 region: CASSHPLAGEAYNEQFF. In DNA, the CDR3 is TGTGCCAGCAGCCACCCCCTAGCGGGAGAGGCTTACAATGAGCAGTTCTTC.

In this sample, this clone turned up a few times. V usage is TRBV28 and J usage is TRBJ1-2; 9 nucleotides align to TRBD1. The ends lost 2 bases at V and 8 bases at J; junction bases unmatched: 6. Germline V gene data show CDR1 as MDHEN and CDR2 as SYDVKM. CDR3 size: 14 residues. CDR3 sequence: CASSLLQGAEGYTF. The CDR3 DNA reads TGTGCCAGCAGTTTACTACAGGGGGCGGAAGGCTACACCTTC.

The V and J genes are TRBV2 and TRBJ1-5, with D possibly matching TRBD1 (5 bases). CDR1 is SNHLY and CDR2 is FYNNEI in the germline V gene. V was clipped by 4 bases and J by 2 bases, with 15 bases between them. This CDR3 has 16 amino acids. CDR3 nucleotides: TGTGCCAGCAGTGGTTCTAGGGGATACGGCAATCAGCCCCAGCATTTT. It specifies CASSGSRGYGNQPQHF.

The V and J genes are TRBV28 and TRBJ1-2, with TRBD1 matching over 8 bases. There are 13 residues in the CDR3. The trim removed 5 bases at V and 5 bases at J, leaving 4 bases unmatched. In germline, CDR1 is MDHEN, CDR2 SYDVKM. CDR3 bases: TGTGCCAGCAGTGGACAGGGAGGATATGGCTACACCTTC. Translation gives CASSGQGGYGYTF.

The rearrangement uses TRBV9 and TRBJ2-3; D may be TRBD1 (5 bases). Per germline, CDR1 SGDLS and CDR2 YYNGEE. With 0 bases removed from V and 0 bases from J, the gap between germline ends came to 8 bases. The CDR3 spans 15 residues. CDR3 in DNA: TGTGCCAGCAGCGTAGTTCCAGGGAGCACAGATACGCAGTATTTT. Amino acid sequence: CASSVVPGSTDTQYF.

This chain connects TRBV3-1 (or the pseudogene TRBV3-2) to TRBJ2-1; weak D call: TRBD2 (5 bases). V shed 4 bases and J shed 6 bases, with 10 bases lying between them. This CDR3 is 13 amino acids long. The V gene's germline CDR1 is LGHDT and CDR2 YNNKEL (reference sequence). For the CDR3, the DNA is TGTGCCAGCAGCCTAGCGTCACGCAATGAGCAGTTCTTC. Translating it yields CASSLASRNEQFF.

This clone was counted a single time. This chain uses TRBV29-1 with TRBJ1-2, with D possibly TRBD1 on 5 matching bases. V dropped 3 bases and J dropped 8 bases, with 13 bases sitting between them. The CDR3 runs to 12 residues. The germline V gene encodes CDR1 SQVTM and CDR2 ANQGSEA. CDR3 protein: CSVERGKYGYTF. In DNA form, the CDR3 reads TGCAGCGTTGAGCGGGGGAAATACGGCTACACCTTC.

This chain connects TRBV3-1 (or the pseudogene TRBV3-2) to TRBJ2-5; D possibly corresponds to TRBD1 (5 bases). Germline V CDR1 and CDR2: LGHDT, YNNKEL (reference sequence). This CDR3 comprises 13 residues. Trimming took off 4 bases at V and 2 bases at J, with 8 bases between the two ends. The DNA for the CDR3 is TGTGCCAGCAGCCGGGGCATACAAGAGACCCAGTACTTC. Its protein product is CASSRGIQETQYF.

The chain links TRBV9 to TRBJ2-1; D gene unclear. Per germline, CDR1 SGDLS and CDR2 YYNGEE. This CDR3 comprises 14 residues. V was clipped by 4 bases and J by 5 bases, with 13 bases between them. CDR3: CASSPKAADNEQFF. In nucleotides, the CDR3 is TGTGCCAGCAGCCCCAAAGCCGCCGACAATGAGCAGTTCTTC.

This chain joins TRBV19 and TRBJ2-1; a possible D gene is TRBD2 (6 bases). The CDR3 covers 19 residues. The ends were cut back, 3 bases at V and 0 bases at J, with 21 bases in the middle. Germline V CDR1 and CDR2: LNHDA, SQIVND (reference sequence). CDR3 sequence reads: CASSIIGRGTAHSYNEQFF. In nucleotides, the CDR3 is TGTGCCAGTAGTATTATTGGTCGGGGGACGGCCCACTCCTACAATGAGCAGTTCTTC.

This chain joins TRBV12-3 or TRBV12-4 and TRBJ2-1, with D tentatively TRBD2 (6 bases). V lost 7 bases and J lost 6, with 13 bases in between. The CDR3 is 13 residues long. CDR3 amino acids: CASNHRRANEQFF. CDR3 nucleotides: TGTGCCAGCAATCATAGGAGGGCCAATGAGCAGTTCTTC.

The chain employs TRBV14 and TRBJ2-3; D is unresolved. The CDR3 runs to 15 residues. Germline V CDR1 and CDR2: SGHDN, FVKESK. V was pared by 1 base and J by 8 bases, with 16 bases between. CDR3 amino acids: CASSQAGSRFATQYF. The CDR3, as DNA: TGTGCCAGCAGCCAAGCCGGCTCCAGGTTCGCTACGCAGTATTTT.

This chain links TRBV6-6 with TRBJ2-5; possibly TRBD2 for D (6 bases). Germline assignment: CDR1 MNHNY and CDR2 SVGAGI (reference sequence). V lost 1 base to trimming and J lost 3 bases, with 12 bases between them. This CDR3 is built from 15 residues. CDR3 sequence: CASSYFLPGEETQYF. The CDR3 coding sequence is TGTGCCAGCAGTTACTTTTTACCGGGGGAAGAGACCCAGTACTTC.

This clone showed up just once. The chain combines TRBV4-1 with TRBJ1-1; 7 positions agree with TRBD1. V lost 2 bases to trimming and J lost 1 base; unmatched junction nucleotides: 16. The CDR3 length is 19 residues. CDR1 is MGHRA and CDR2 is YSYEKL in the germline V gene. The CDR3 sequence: CASSQFLGDLGQRNTEAFF. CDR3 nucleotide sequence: TGCGCCAGCAGCCAATTCCTTGGGGATTTGGGACAGAGGAACACTGAAGCTTTCTTT.

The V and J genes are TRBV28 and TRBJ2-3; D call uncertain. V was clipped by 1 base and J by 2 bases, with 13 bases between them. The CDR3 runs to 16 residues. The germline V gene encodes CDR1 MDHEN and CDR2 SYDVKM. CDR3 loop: CASSLFPQRPTDTQYF. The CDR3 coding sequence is TGTGCCAGCAGTTTATTTCCCCAGCGCCCCACAGATACGCAGTATTTT. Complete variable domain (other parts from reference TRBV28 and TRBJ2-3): DVKVTQSSRYLVKRTGEKVFLECVQDMDHENMFWYRQDPGLGLRLIYFSYDVKMKEKGDIPEGYSVSREKKERFSLILESASTNQTSMYLCASSLFPQRPTDTQYFGPGTRLTVL.

This chain's CDR3 is CASSSGTVRYTF. CDR3 nucleotides: TGTGCCAGTAGTTCCGGGACAGTTCGCTACACCTTC. V gene TRBV19 combines with J gene TRBJ1-2, with 7 bases that match TRBD1. Germline V gives CDR1 LNHDA, CDR2 SQIVND (reference sequence). The length of the CDR3 is 12 residues. Losses at the gene ends were 5 bases for V and 9 bases for J; bases not matched to a gene: 6.